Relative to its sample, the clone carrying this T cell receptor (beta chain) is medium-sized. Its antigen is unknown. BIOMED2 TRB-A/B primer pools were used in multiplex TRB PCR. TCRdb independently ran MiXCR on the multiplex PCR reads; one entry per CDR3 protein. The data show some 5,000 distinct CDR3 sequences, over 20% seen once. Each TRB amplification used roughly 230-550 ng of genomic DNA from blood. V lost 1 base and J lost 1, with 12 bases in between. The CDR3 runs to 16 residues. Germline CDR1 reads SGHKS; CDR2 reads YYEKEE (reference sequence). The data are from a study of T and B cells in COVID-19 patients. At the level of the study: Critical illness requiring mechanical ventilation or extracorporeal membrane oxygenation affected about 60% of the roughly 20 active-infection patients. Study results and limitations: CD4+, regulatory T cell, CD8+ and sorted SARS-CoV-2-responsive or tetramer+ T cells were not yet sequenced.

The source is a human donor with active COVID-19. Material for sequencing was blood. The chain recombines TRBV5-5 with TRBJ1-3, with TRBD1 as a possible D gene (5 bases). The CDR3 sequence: CASSLSQGASGNTIYF. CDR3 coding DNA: TGTGCCAGCAGCTTGAGTCAGGGCGCTTCTGGAAACACCATATATTTT.